Presented here are 28 T cell receptor beta chains from one specimen sequenced in a study of T cell changes during pregnancy in multiple sclerosis. Libraries were prepared by immunoSEQ multiplex PCR; TCRdb keeps only in-frame clonotypes and omits some of them. In the table there are about 84,000 clones, approximately 93% of which are singletons. Source: peripheral blood, taken in the second trimester of pregnancy. The receptors stem from a female donor in good health, enrolled as a control in a pregnancy study.

V gene TRBV27 combines with J gene TRBJ1-4; D not resolved. The CDR3 spans 14 residues. Trimming cost V 5 bases and J 7 bases, with 14 bases left between them. Germline CDR1 reads MNHEY; CDR2 reads SMNVEV (reference sequence). The CDR3 here is CASSPLDGSEKLFF. Written as DNA, the CDR3 is TGTGCCAGCAGTCCCCTGGATGGGAGTGAAAAACTGTTTTTT.

This clone came up once. The chain links TRBV7-2 to TRBJ1-1; 9 positions agree with TRBD1. V shed 5 bases, J shed 4 bases, and the junction held 2 bases outside the gene matches. Germline V CDR1 and CDR2: SGHTA, FQGNSA. This CDR3 has 13 amino acids. The CDR3 nucleotides are TGTGCCAGCAGCCGGGACAGGGTCACTGAAGCTTTCTTT. Protein product: CASSRDRVTEAFF.

The chain is built from TRBV29-1 and TRBJ2-7, with D possibly TRBD2 on 6 matching bases. The V and J ends lost 6 bases and 0 bases respectively, with 9 bases between them. CDR1 is SQVTM, CDR2 ANQGSEA, per germline. The CDR3 spans 12 residues. DNA of the CDR3: TGCAGCGTGGAGGGAACCTCCTACGAGCAGTACTTC. Its translation is CSVEGTSYEQYF.

The CDR3 sequence: CAISGDSYEQYF. DNA for the CDR3: TGTGCCATCAGTGGGGACAGCTACGAGCAGTACTTC. The chain carries TRBV10-3 and TRBJ2-7, with 7 bases lining up with TRBD1. The CDR3 has 12 amino acids. The germline V gene encodes CDR1 ENHRY and CDR2 SYGVKD. The V segment lost 4 bases and the J segment 3 bases; nucleotides outside the gene matches: 0.

The gene calls are TRBV27 and TRBJ2-7, with TRBD1 matching over 11 bases. The CDR3 extends over 15 amino acids. J was trimmed by 6 bases and V by 6 bases; bases with no gene match: 10. In germline, CDR1 is MNHEY, CDR2 SMNVEV (reference sequence). CDR3 in amino acids: CASSQVPGQGVEQYF. The CDR3 coding sequence is TGTGCCAGCAGCCAAGTCCCGGGACAGGGGGTCGAGCAGTACTTC.

The chain has TRBV5-1 and TRBJ2-1, with no clear D. Per germline, CDR1 SGHRS and CDR2 YFSETQ. V was trimmed by 1 base and J by 7 bases, leaving 6 bases between them. The CDR3 has 12 residues. As DNA, the CDR3 is TGCGCCAGCAGCTTGCCCGGGAATGAGCAGTTCTTC. It translates to CASSLPGNEQFF. Using reference TRBV5-1 and TRBJ2-1 for the parts outside the CDR3, the full variable domain is KAGVTQTPRYLIKTRGQQVTLSCSPISGHRSVSWYQQTPGQGLQFLFEYFSETQRNKGNFPGRFSGRQFSNSRSEMNVSTLELGDSALYLCASSLPGNEQFFGPGTRLTVL.

This chain joins TRBV12-2 and TRBJ2-2; TRBD2 was called by the table and not checked on the DNA. TRBV12-2 is deemed a pseudogene. This CDR3 has 16 residues. CDR3 in amino acids: CASRLAGGGGTGELFF. CDR3 nucleotides: TGTGCAAGTCGCTTAGCGGGCGGTGGGGGGACCGGGGAGCTGTTTTTT.

This clone was counted once. The chain joins TRBV18 to TRBJ2-1; 7 bases agree with TRBD2. Trimming removed 6 bases from V and 4 bases from J; junction bases left unmatched: 9. The CDR3 has 15 amino acids. Germline-derived CDR1 and CDR2 are KGHSH and LQKENI. The CDR3 region has the DNA TGTGCCAGCTCCCCCATGGGCGGGAGTTACAATGAGCAGTTCTTC. Translation gives CASSPMGGSYNEQFF.

The chain combines TRBV23-1 with TRBJ2-7, with a tentative D call TRBD2 (5 bases). TRBV23-1 is filed as an ORF, its function uncertain. V was trimmed by 6 bases and J by 6 bases, leaving 18 bases between them. The CDR3 runs to 14 residues. The CDR3, as DNA: TGCGCCAGCAGCCAAAGCGGTACGGACGCCGAGCAGTACTTC. This sequence encodes CASSQSGTDAEQYF.

The rearrangement uses TRBV27 and TRBJ2-7; TRBD2 matches at 11 bases. Germline CDR1 is MNHEY and CDR2 is SMNVEV (reference sequence). V lost 3 bases to trimming and J lost 0 bases; unmatched junction nucleotides: 4. This CDR3 has 16 residues. CDR3 region: CASSLGTSGLSYEQYF. The DNA for the CDR3 is TGTGCCAGCAGTTTGGGGACTAGCGGTCTCTCCTACGAGCAGTACTTC.

V gene TRBV28 combines with J gene TRBJ1-2, with a tentative D call TRBD1 (5 bases). V lost 5 bases and J lost 4, with 14 bases in between. The CDR3 is 14 amino acids. CDR1 and CDR2 (germline): MDHEN, SYDVKM. CDR3 sequence reads: CASSRHSTAYGYTF. CDR3 coding DNA: TGTGCCAGCAGTCGCCATTCGACAGCCTATGGCTACACCTTC.

CDR3 DNA: TGTGCCAGCACCACACCCCACAGTAACTATGGCTACACCTTC. This encodes CASTTPHSNYGYTF. The V and J genes are TRBV28 and TRBJ1-2; no clear D. Trimming removed 7 bases at V and 1 base at J, with 13 bases between. This CDR3 contains 14 residues. In germline, CDR1 is MDHEN, CDR2 SYDVKM.

This sequence joins TRBV6-5 and TRBJ2-7, with a possible D match to TRBD1 (6 bases). Germline V CDR1 and CDR2: MNHEY, SVGAGI. CDR3 length: 16 amino acids. Between the trimmed V and J ends, which lost 4 bases and 3 bases, there was a span of 19 bases. The CDR3 DNA reads TGTGCCAGCAGTTTACAGGGACCTCTGGGAGTCTACGAGCAGTACTTC. Its translation: CASSLQGPLGVYEQYF.

The rearrangement joins TRBV5-1 to TRBJ2-1; 9 bases match TRBD1. Germline lookup yields CDR1 SGHRS and CDR2 YFSETQ. The CDR3 is 16 residues long. The junction had 9 bases not matched to a gene; V was cut back by 0 bases and J by 8 bases. CDR3 residues: CASSLGQGVIWDEQFF. In DNA, the CDR3 is TGCGCCAGCAGCTTGGGACAGGGGGTAATTTGGGATGAGCAGTTCTTC.

The V gene is TRBV28, the J gene TRBJ1-1, with a tentative D call TRBD1 (5 bases). Trimming removed 5 bases at V and 3 bases at J, with 16 bases between. The length of the CDR3 is 15 residues. Germline CDR1 MDHEN, CDR2 SYDVKM. In DNA, the CDR3 is TGTGCCAGCAGTGTTTTGGGGGGATGGGACACTGAAGCTTTCTTT. Its translation: CASSVLGGWDTEAFF. The entire variable domain, with the rest obtained from reference TRBV28 and TRBJ1-1, is as follows: DVKVTQSSRYLVKRTGEKVFLECVQDMDHENMFWYRQDPGLGLRLIYFSYDVKMKEKGDIPEGYSVSREKKERFSLILESASTNQTSMYLCASSVLGGWDTEAFFGQGTRLTVV.

The genes are TRBV5-4 and TRBJ1-1; TRBD1 agrees at 9 bases. Per germline, CDR1 SGHNT and CDR2 YYREEE (reference sequence). CDR3 length: 14 residues. With V trimmed by 1 base and J by 3 bases, 1 base remained unmatched. CDR3 amino acids: CASSLRTGDTEAFF. In DNA form, the CDR3 reads TGTGCCAGCAGCTTGCGGACAGGGGACACTGAAGCTTTCTTT.

The chain carries TRBV6-4 and TRBJ2-3; TRBD1 is a possible D gene (6 bases). This CDR3 has 14 amino acids. The V end was cut by 6 bases, the J end by 2 bases, with 12 bases between. The germline V gene has CDR1 MRHNA and CDR2 SNTAGT. CDR3 DNA: TGTGCCAGCAGCCACGGACAGACCACAGATACGCAGTATTTT. It codes for CASSHGQTTDTQYF.

The chain employs TRBV5-1 and TRBJ2-1, with D possibly being TRBD2 (5 bases). From germline, CDR1 is SGHRS and CDR2 YFSETQ. The ends were cut back, 4 bases at V and 3 bases at J, with 14 bases in the middle. This CDR3 comprises 15 residues. The CDR3 sequence: CASSPPQGLYNEQFF. The CDR3 DNA follows: TGCGCCAGCAGCCCCCCGCAAGGACTCTACAATGAGCAGTTCTTC.

The rearrangement links TRBV2 to TRBJ2-3; 7 nucleotides match TRBD2. There are 14 residues in the CDR3. Germline CDR1 and CDR2: SNHLY and FYNNEI. Trimming at V came to 4 bases and at J to 4 bases, leaving 5 bases not matched to a gene. In nucleotides, the CDR3 is TGTGCCAGCAGTGTGGGAGGGGAGGCAGATACGCAGTATTTT. It yields the protein CASSVGGEADTQYF.

This clone has only a few counts. The rearrangement joins TRBV7-9 to TRBJ2-1, with D perhaps TRBD2 (5 bases). Germline V gene data show CDR1 as SEHNR and CDR2 as FQNEAQ (reference sequence). Trimming removed 5 bases at V and 7 bases at J, with 18 bases between. The CDR3 spans 15 residues. This chain's CDR3 is CASSPKRRFGNEQFF. The CDR3, as DNA: TGTGCCAGCAGCCCTAAACGGAGGTTTGGGAATGAGCAGTTCTTC.

This clone was seen just once. This chain uses TRBV7-2 with TRBJ1-5, with D possibly TRBD1 on 6 matching bases. Trimming left V 1 base short and J 2 bases short, with 6 bases between. The germline V gene encodes CDR1 SGHTA and CDR2 FQGNSA. CDR3 size: 14 residues. This chain's CDR3 is CASSLGTGNQPQHF. DNA of the CDR3: TGTGCCAGCAGCTTAGGGACAGGCAATCAGCCCCAGCATTTT. Filled out from reference TRBV7-2 and TRBJ1-5, the complete variable domain reads GAGVSQSPSNKVTEKGKDVELRCDPISGHTALYWYRQSLGQGLEFLIYFQGNSAPDKSGLPSDRFSAERTGGSVSTLTIQRTQQEDSAVYLCASSLGTGNQPQHFGDGTRLSIL.

The V call is TRBV28, the J call TRBJ2-7; 11 positions match TRBD2. Losses at the gene ends were 5 bases for V and 0 bases for J; bases not matched to a gene: 15. This CDR3 has 19 residues. CDR1 and CDR2 from the germline V gene are MDHEN and SYDVKM. The CDR3, as DNA: TGTGCCAGCAGTCCCCCTCACCGACTAGCGGGAATTCCCTCCTACGAGCAGTACTTC. As protein: CASSPPHRLAGIPSYEQYF.

J is TRBJ1-4 and V is TRBV6-5; 9 nucleotides agree with TRBD1. There are 15 residues in the CDR3. Germline CDR1 is MNHEY and CDR2 is SVGAGI. The junction had 3 bases not matched to a gene; V was cut back by 2 bases and J by 5 bases. CDR3 DNA: TGTGCCAGCAGTTACAGTGGGACAGGGAATGAAAAACTGTTTTTT. It is translated as CASSYSGTGNEKLFF.

The chain is built from TRBV28 and TRBJ1-2; D might be TRBD1 (6 bases). V lost 2 bases and J lost 4, with 11 bases in between. This CDR3 spans 14 amino acids. Germline V gene lookup returns CDR1 MDHEN and CDR2 SYDVKM. The CDR3 here is CASSLVRDTYGYTF. CDR3 nucleotide sequence: TGTGCCAGCAGTTTAGTCCGGGACACCTATGGCTACACCTTC.

The rearrangement links TRBV14 to TRBJ1-4; possible D gene TRBD1, 6 bases. The germline V gene encodes CDR1 SGHDN and CDR2 FVKESK. The ends were cut back, 7 bases at V and 4 bases at J, with 22 bases in the middle. This CDR3 has 17 amino acids. CDR3 sequence: CASIGQIITFNNEKLFF. CDR3 nucleotides: TGTGCCAGCATAGGACAGATAATTACCTTCAATAATGAAAAACTGTTTTTT.

In this sample, this clone turned up once. J is TRBJ2-7 and V is TRBV28, with D maybe TRBD1 (6 bases). V shed 6 bases and J shed 1 base, with 16 bases lying between them. Per germline, CDR1 MDHEN and CDR2 SYDVKM. CDR3 size: 15 residues. CDR3 region: CASSKQGGGSYEQYF. CDR3 DNA sequence: TGTGCCAGCAGCAAACAGGGTGGCGGGTCCTACGAGCAGTACTTC.

The chain employs TRBV28 and TRBJ2-4, with D perhaps TRBD1 (6 bases). V was clipped by 5 bases and J by 6 bases, with 11 bases between them. This CDR3 region has 13 residues. CDR1 is MDHEN and CDR2 is SYDVKM in the germline V gene. As DNA, the CDR3 is TGTGCCAGCAGTCCCGAGGGGGTAAACATTCAGTACTTC. Its translation is CASSPEGVNIQYF.

The chain joins TRBV25-1 to TRBJ2-1; TRBD2 aligns across 13 bases. After removal of 0 bases from V and 9 bases from J, the junction contained 8 bases not matched to a gene. Germline CDR1 and CDR2: MGHDK and SYGVNS. This CDR3 is 17 amino acids long. CDR3 protein: CASSEYLGLAGVGEQFF. DNA for the CDR3: TGTGCCAGCAGTGAATATCTCGGACTAGCGGGAGTAGGTGAGCAGTTCTTC.